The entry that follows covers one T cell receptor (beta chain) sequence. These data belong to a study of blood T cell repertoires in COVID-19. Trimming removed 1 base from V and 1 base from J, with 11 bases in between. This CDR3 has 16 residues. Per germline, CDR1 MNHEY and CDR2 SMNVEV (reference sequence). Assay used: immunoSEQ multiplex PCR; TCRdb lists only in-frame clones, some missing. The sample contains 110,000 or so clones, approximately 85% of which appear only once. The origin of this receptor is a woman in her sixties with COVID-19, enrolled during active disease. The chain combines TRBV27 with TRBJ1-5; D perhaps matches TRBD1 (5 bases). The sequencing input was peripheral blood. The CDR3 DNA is TGTGCCAGCAGTTTATACGGGGGGGGGAGCAATCAGCCCCAGCATTTT. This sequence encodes CASSLYGGGSNQPQHF.